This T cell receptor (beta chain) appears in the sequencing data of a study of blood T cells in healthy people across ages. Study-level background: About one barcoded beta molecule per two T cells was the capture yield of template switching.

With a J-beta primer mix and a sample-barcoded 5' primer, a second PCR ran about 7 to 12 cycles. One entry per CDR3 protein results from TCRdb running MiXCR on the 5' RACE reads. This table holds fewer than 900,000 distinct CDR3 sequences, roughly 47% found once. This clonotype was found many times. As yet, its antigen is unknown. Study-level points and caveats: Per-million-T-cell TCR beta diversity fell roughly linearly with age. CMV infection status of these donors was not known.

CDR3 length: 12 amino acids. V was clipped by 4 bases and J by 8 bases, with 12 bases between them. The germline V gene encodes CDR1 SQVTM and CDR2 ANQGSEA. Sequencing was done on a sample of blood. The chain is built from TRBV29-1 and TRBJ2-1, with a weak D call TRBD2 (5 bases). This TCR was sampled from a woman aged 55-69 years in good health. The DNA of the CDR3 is TGCAGCGTTGTTACTAGTTACCATGAGCAGTTCTTC. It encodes CSVVTSYHEQFF.